The 17 T cell receptor beta chains reported below all come from one sample, sequenced in a study of T cells expressing NK-cell markers. TCRdb reanalyzed the 5' RACE reads and collapses them to one entry per CDR3 protein, without DNA. This sample's table has roughly 450,000 distinct CDR3 sequences. Sequenced material: blood T cells: a sorted CD56 or NKG2C T cell subset, CD4+ or CD8+ T cells, or bulk PBMC T cells (not recorded which). The receptors here all came from a woman in her forties or fifties in good health.

The chain joins TRBV20-1 to TRBJ2-2; TCRdb's D call, TRBD2, is unchecked because there is no DNA. The CDR3 sequence is 17 residues long. Germline values: CDR1 DFQATT, CDR2 SNEGSKA (reference sequence). CDR3 protein: CSARGTSGTANTGELFF.

V usage is TRBV4-2 and J usage is TRBJ1-1; TCRdb gives TRBD1 as the D gene, but with no DNA this cannot be confirmed. The CDR3 loop spans 14 amino acids. Germline values: CDR1 LGHNA, CDR2 YNFKEQ. CDR3 loop: CASSHPGVNTEAFF.

The V gene is TRBV5-1, the J gene TRBJ1-4. This CDR3 has 16 amino acids. CDR1 and CDR2 (germline): SGHRS, YFSETQ. The CDR3: CASSPTQGGTNEKLFF.

The chain is built from TRBV28 and TRBJ1-5. Germline V gene sequence: CDR1 MDHEN, CDR2 SYDVKM. There are 16 residues in the CDR3. This CDR3 reads CASSQVGGGLNQPQHF. Using reference TRBV28 and TRBJ1-5 for the parts outside the CDR3, the full variable domain is DVKVTQSSRYLVKRTGEKVFLECVQDMDHENMFWYRQDPGLGLRLIYFSYDVKMKEKGDIPEGYSVSREKKERFSLILESASTNQTSMYLCASSQVGGGLNQPQHFGDGTRLSIL.

V usage is TRBV11-2 and J usage is TRBJ1-1. Per the germline V gene, CDR1 is SGHAT and CDR2 is FQNNGV. The CDR3 is 14 amino acids. The CDR3 protein is CASSLTSLNTEAFF.

The chain couples TRBV28 to TRBJ1-1; TCRdb's D call, TRBD1, is unchecked because there is no DNA. The CDR3 length is 14 residues. Germline V gives CDR1 MDHEN, CDR2 SYDVKM. CDR3 residues: CASKGGTGRTEAFF.

The chain has TRBV27 and TRBJ2-5; TCRdb outputs TRBD2, but without DNA this stays unchecked. This CDR3 contains 14 residues. CDR1 is MNHEY and CDR2 is SMNVEV in the germline V gene (reference sequence). This CDR3 reads CASSLGLAVETQYF.

The chain is built from TRBV27 and TRBJ2-7; as DNA is missing, the TRBD1 call by TCRdb cannot be tested. From germline, CDR1 is MNHEY and CDR2 SMNVEV (reference sequence). There are 14 residues in the CDR3. This CDR3 reads CASRDRGGYYEQYF.

This chain links TRBV6-5 with TRBJ1-1; TCRdb calls TRBD1, which cannot be checked without DNA. This CDR3 spans 12 amino acids. Germline V gives CDR1 MNHEY, CDR2 SVGAGI. The CDR3 sequence: CASRDLTLEAFF.

The rearrangement uses TRBV19 and TRBJ1-2; checking the TCRdb D call of TRBD1 is not possible without DNA. The CDR3 has 13 amino acids. In germline, CDR1 is LNHDA, CDR2 SQIVND (reference sequence). The CDR3 is CASISRQGGGYTF. Combining the CDR3 with reference TRBV19 and TRBJ1-2 gives the whole variable domain DGGITQSPKYLFRKEGQNVTLSCEQNLNHDAMYWYRQDPGQGLRLIYYSQIVNDFQKGDIAEGYSVSREKKESFPLTVTSAQKNPTAFYLCASISRQGGGYTFGSGTRLTVV.

This chain uses TRBV20-1 with TRBJ2-3; TCRdb outputs TRBD2, but without DNA this stays unchecked. Germline V CDR1 and CDR2: DFQATT, SNEGSKA (reference sequence). The CDR3 has 14 residues. CDR3 in amino acids: CSARLTPTSYTQYF.

The chain has TRBV6-6 and TRBJ1-1. Germline V CDR1 and CDR2: MNHNY, SVGAGI (reference sequence). The length of the CDR3 is 13 residues. Here the CDR3 reads CAVTDIQNTEAFF.

The V gene is TRBV4-2, the J gene TRBJ1-1. Germline CDR1 reads LGHNA; CDR2 reads YNFKEQ. This CDR3 comprises 13 residues. The CDR3 sequence is CASSPTQVVGAFF.

The genes are TRBV11-2 and TRBJ1-1; TCRdb proposes TRBD1, but this gene call is untestable without DNA. The CDR3 is 17 amino acids. The V gene's germline CDR1 is SGHAT and CDR2 FQNNGV. CDR3 residues: CASSLARGGAVNTEAFF.

The chain carries TRBV5-6 and TRBJ2-1; TCRdb lists TRBD2, though no DNA is available to test this call. The CDR3 runs 17 residues. Per the germline V gene, CDR1 is SGHDT and CDR2 is YYEEEE. This CDR3 reads CASSSPRTSGTYNEQFF.

This chain links TRBV11-2 with TRBJ2-3; TCRdb indicates TRBD2, and absent DNA this call remains unverified. CDR1 SGHAT and CDR2 FQNNGV come from the germline V gene. This CDR3 is built from 18 residues. CDR3 sequence reads: CASSLVSGLAGGRAEQYF.

V is TRBV12-3 or TRBV12-4 and J is TRBJ1-1. The CDR3 contains 15 residues. The CDR3 protein is CASSLAAGENTEAFF.